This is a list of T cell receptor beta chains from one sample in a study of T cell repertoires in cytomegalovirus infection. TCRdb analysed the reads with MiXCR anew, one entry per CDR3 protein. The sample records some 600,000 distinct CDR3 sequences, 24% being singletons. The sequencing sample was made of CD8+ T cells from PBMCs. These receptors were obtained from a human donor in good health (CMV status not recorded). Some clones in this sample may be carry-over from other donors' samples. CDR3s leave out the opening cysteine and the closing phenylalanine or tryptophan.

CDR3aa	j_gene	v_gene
ASSRLAGLYNEQF	TRBJ2-1	TRBV7-8
ASNLAGGNYNEQF	TRBJ2-1	TRBV7-9
ASSGGTLGGDQPQH	TRBJ1-5	TRBV28
ASSFNSEDGIFLVGNYGYT	TRBJ1-2	TRBV12-3/TRBV12-4
ASSLVRFGGELF	TRBJ2-2	TRBV28
ASSGLGGADTQY	TRBJ2-3	TRBV7-3
ASSTRPDNEQF	TRBJ2-1	TRBV19
ASSMRRDGTDTQY	TRBJ2-3	TRBV27
SVEELNTEAF	TRBJ1-1	TRBV29-1
ASSIGVPTEAF	TRBJ1-1	TRBV19
ASSLSGGDTDTQY	TRBJ2-3	TRBV7-2